Described below is a single T cell receptor beta chain sequence and its context. Its antigen remains unknown. Here immunoSEQ multiplex PCR was the method, and the copy in TCRdb shows in-frame clones only, minus some. The table includes 150,000 or so clones, over 85% detected once. Trimming cost V 6 bases and J 4 bases; bases outside gene matches: 6. The V gene's germline CDR1 is MNHEY and CDR2 SVGAGI. The CDR3 consists of 14 residues. This sample is part of a study of T cell responses to AZD1222 COVID-19 vaccine. Study-wide results and caveats: Donors in the cohort were predominantly white British and more often female, and clonal diversity was possibly underestimated. Elevations in Spike-specific TCR breadth and depth followed administration of two AZD1222 doses.

Sequenced here: peripheral blood, sampled on day 0 of AZD1222 vaccination. This receptor was taken from an adult in good health. The gene calls are TRBV6-5 and TRBJ2-7; 10 bases match TRBD1. CDR3 in amino acids: CASSLGQGGYEQYF. In nucleotides, the CDR3 is TGTGCCAGCAGCCTTGGACAGGGGGGATACGAGCAGTACTTC.